Shown below are 31 T cell receptor beta chains from a single sample sequenced in a study of graft-versus-host responses after intestinal transplantation. No cognate antigen is known for these TCRs. Sequenced by immunoSEQ multiplex PCR; TCRdb stores in-frame clones only, minus some. This sample has around 120,000 clones; approximately 95% occur once, and the top ten carry more than 3%. The sample here was unstimulated CD8+ T cells sorted from spleen or lymph node cells, taken before intestinal transplant. All receptors come from a human donor who received an intestinal transplant.

V usage is TRBV28 and J usage is TRBJ2-5; D not certain. Germline lookup yields CDR1 MDHEN and CDR2 SYDVKM. Trimming pared 10 bases from V and 4 bases from J, leaving 10 bases between. The CDR3 spans 11 residues. The CDR3 loop is CANGVIETQYF. The CDR3 coding sequence is TGTGCCAACGGAGTCATAGAGACCCAGTACTTC.

The rearrangement uses TRBV7-9 and TRBJ2-2; D assignment may be TRBD1 or TRBD2 (5 bases each). The V end was cut by 5 bases, the J end by 6 bases, with 22 bases between. Germline V lookup: CDR1 SEHNR, CDR2 FQNEAQ (reference sequence). The CDR3 covers 17 residues. The CDR3 region is CASSPTRTGWGPGELFF. For the CDR3, the DNA is TGTGCCAGCAGCCCTACCCGGACCGGATGGGGACCCGGGGAGCTGTTTTTT.

The chain links TRBV29-1 to TRBJ1-2; TRBD1 matches at 7 bases. In germline, CDR1 is SQVTM, CDR2 ANQGSEA. Losses at the gene ends were 5 bases for V and 6 bases for J; bases not matched to a gene: 3. The CDR3 runs 11 residues. This chain's CDR3 is CSVPRGDGYTF. The CDR3 nucleotides are TGCAGCGTTCCCAGGGGGGATGGCTACACCTTC.

The chain has TRBV6-1 and TRBJ2-1; 10 bases are shared with TRBD1. The CDR3 runs to 15 residues. CDR1 is MNHNS and CDR2 is SASEGT in the germline V gene. J gave up 6 bases and V 5 bases, and 7 bases lay outside the gene matches. The CDR3 here is CASSPLGTGVNEQFF. CDR3 DNA sequence: TGTGCCAGCAGTCCCTTGGGGACAGGGGTCAATGAGCAGTTCTTC.

The rearrangement joins TRBV10-2 to TRBJ2-3; D uncertain. Germline-derived CDR1 and CDR2 are WSHSY and SAAADI. The CDR3 has 14 amino acids. V was pared by 2 bases and J by 3 bases, with 9 bases between. CDR3 protein: CASSERLRTDTQYF. The CDR3 coding sequence is TGCGCCAGCAGTGAGAGATTAAGGACAGATACGCAGTATTTT.

V gene TRBV11-2 combines with J gene TRBJ2-7; 7 bases are a match to TRBD1. Germline CDR1 SGHAT, CDR2 FQNNGV. This CDR3 contains 15 residues. V lost 2 bases, J lost 1 base, and 5 bases stayed unmatched. The CDR3 region is CASSLYRGQSYEQYF. In nucleotides, the CDR3 is TGTGCCAGCAGCTTATATAGGGGGCAGTCCTACGAGCAGTACTTC. The full variable domain, in which reference TRBV11-2 and TRBJ2-7 provide the parts outside the CDR3, is EAGVAQSPRYKIIEKRQSVAFWCNPISGHATLYWYQQILGQGPKLLIQFQNNGVVDDSQLPKDRFSAERLKGVDSTLKIQPAKLEDSAVYLCASSLYRGQSYEQYFGPGTRLTVT.

The V gene is TRBV19, the J gene TRBJ1-1, with D unresolved. This CDR3 spans 13 amino acids. Germline V gene lookup returns CDR1 LNHDA and CDR2 SQIVND (reference sequence). Trimming removed 4 bases from V and 0 bases from J, with 6 bases in between. The CDR3 spells CASSKGLNTEAFF. The CDR3 DNA reads as TGTGCCAGTAGTAAAGGGTTGAACACTGAAGCTTTCTTT.

The rearrangement uses TRBV4-3 and TRBJ2-1; 7 bases match TRBD2. V gave up 6 bases and J gave up 0 bases; unmatched junction bases: 5. Germline lookup yields CDR1 LGHNA and CDR2 YSLEER. This CDR3 has 15 amino acids. This CDR3 reads CASSLAVSSYNEQFF. The CDR3, as DNA: TGCGCCAGCAGTCTAGCGGTAAGCTCCTACAATGAGCAGTTCTTC.

A single count supports this clone. The gene calls are TRBV4-1 and TRBJ1-2; D ambiguous. The CDR3 spans 14 residues. Looked up from germline, CDR1 is MGHRA and CDR2 is YSYEKL. Trimming left V 0 bases short and J 4 bases short, with 9 bases between. In nucleotides, the CDR3 is TGCGCCAGCAGCCAAGATGGGTCCACCTATGGCTACACCTTC. Protein sequence: CASSQDGSTYGYTF.

This chain links TRBV27 with TRBJ2-7; 8 bases agree with TRBD1. Germline CDR1 is MNHEY and CDR2 is SMNVEV (reference sequence). Losses at the gene ends were 4 bases for V and 1 base for J; bases not matched to a gene: 3. The CDR3 length is 14 residues. The CDR3 reads CASSSGQGSYEQYF. CDR3 nucleotides: TGTGCCAGCAGTTCTGGACAGGGTTCCTACGAGCAGTACTTC.

V usage is TRBV28 and J usage is TRBJ2-7; D perhaps matches TRBD1 (5 bases). This CDR3 is built from 17 residues. Germline lookup yields CDR1 MDHEN and CDR2 SYDVKM. Trimming cost V 11 bases and J 3 bases, with 29 bases left between them. The chain's CDR3 is CASCPVYSPKGFYEQYF. The CDR3 region has the DNA TGTGCCTCCTGCCCAGTTTACTCCCCTAAGGGGTTCTACGAGCAGTACTTC.

The gene calls are TRBV27 and TRBJ2-1, with unresolved D. The CDR3 contains 12 residues. Per germline, CDR1 MNHEY and CDR2 SMNVEV (reference sequence). The V and J ends lost 5 bases and 4 bases respectively, with 6 bases between them. The CDR3 loop is CASSHIYNEQFF. The CDR3 DNA follows: TGTGCCAGCAGTCACATATACAATGAGCAGTTCTTC.

The genes are TRBV10-3 and TRBJ1-5, with unresolved D. V was trimmed by 0 bases and J by 7 bases, leaving 10 bases between them. CDR1 and CDR2 (germline): ENHRY, SYGVKD. The CDR3 length is 14 residues. The CDR3 bases are TGTGCCATCAGTGAGTCGGAAGAAGGACAGCCCCAGCATTTT. Its protein product is CAISESEEGQPQHF.

The chain employs TRBV27 and TRBJ2-2; TRBD1 agrees at 8 bases. The germline V gene has CDR1 MNHEY and CDR2 SMNVEV (reference sequence). With 4 bases clipped from V and 6 bases from J, the junction kept 4 bases outside the gene matches. The CDR3 totals 14 residues. CDR3 in DNA: TGTGCCAGCAGTTGGAACAGGGGGTCCGGGGAGCTGTTTTTT. It codes for CASSWNRGSGELFF.

This chain joins TRBV19 and TRBJ1-1, with D unresolved. Germline loops: CDR1 LNHDA, CDR2 SQIVND (reference sequence). V lost 7 bases to trimming and J lost 11 bases, with 14 bases between them. The CDR3 has 11 residues. CDR3 sequence: CASTIGLNAFF. The CDR3 DNA reads as TGTGCCAGTACCATCGGACTAAACGCTTTCTTT. The full variable domain, its missing parts supplied by reference TRBV19 and TRBJ1-1, is DGGITQSPKYLFRKEGQNVTLSCEQNLNHDAMYWYRQDPGQGLRLIYYSQIVNDFQKGDIAEGYSVSREKKESFPLTVTSAQKNPTAFYLCASTIGLNAFFGQGTRLTVV.

Concerning this clone: One junction end disagrees with the germline gene, perhaps due to a read error. V gene TRBV5-5 combines with J gene TRBJ2-5, with D maybe TRBD1 (6 bases). CDR1 and CDR2 from the germline V gene are SGHKS and YYEKEE (reference sequence). This CDR3 is built from 14 residues. This CDR3 reads CASSLGQEQETQYF. DNA for the CDR3: TGTGCCAGCAGTTTGGGACAAGAGCAAGAGACCCAGTACTTC.

The chain joins TRBV2 to TRBJ2-1; 8 nucleotides align to TRBD2. The CDR3 contains 15 residues. J gave up 4 bases and V 2 bases, and 4 bases lay outside the gene matches. Germline V gene lookup returns CDR1 SNHLY and CDR2 FYNNEI. The CDR3 bases are TGTGCCAGCAGTGAAAGCGGGAGTGAGTACAATGAGCAGTTCTTC. Translated, it gives CASSESGSEYNEQFF.

The genes are TRBV6-5 and TRBJ1-2; the D is unclear. The germline gives CDR1 MNHEY, CDR2 SVGAGI. Trimming took 0 bases from V and 4 from J, leaving 9 bases between them. The CDR3 covers 14 residues. The CDR3 is CASSYSQASYGYTF. The CDR3 DNA follows: TGTGCCAGCAGTTACTCGCAGGCTTCCTATGGCTACACCTTC.

The J gene is TRBJ2-7, the V gene TRBV9, with D possibly matching TRBD2 (5 bases). Trimming stripped 0 bases from V and 5 bases from J, with 12 bases between. Germline loops: CDR1 SGDLS, CDR2 YYNGEE. The CDR3 sequence is 14 residues long. CDR3 region: CASSVGSSGNEQYF. CDR3 in DNA: TGTGCCAGCAGCGTAGGGTCGTCGGGAAACGAGCAGTACTTC.

The chain links TRBV4-3 to TRBJ1-2; TRBD1 might be the D (5 bases). Germline CDR1 reads LGHNA; CDR2 reads YSLEER. Trimming removed 2 bases from V and 8 bases from J, with 12 bases in between. The CDR3 runs 13 residues. The CDR3 sequence is CASSQRTPPGYTF. The CDR3, as DNA: TGCGCCAGCAGCCAAAGGACACCCCCGGGCTACACCTTC.

The V and J genes are TRBV7-9 and TRBJ2-7, with D possibly matching TRBD1 (6 bases). CDR3 size: 13 residues. V lost 5 bases and J 2 bases, leaving 10 bases between the germline ends. CDR1 and CDR2 (germline): SEHNR, FQNEAQ (reference sequence). The CDR3 here is CASSQRDTYEQYF. The CDR3 DNA follows: TGTGCCAGCAGCCAACGGGACACCTACGAGCAGTACTTC.

V is TRBV5-4 and J is TRBJ1-5; weak D call: TRBD1 (6 bases). CDR1 is SGHNT, CDR2 YYREEE, per germline (reference sequence). V was clipped by 8 bases and J by 2 bases, with 17 bases between them. CDR3 length equals 15 residues. CDR3: CARVQGPRGNQPQHF. The CDR3 nucleotides read TGTGCCAGGGTCCAGGGGCCGAGGGGCAATCAGCCCCAGCATTTT.

The chain couples TRBV4-1 to TRBJ1-2; perhaps TRBD1 as D (5 bases). The germline V gene encodes CDR1 MGHRA and CDR2 YSYEKL. The CDR3 consists of 15 residues. V lost 3 bases and J 5 bases, leaving 16 bases between the germline ends. The CDR3: CASSHDPGAKYGYTF. The CDR3, as DNA: TGCGCCAGCAGCCATGACCCCGGGGCGAAGTATGGCTACACCTTC.

The rearrangement joins TRBV27 to TRBJ2-7; tentatively, D is TRBD1 or TRBD2 (6 bases each). Trimming took 1 base from V and 1 from J, leaving 11 bases between them. The CDR3 runs to 15 residues. The germline gives CDR1 MNHEY, CDR2 SMNVEV (reference sequence). The CDR3 DNA follows: TGTGCCAGCAGTTTATTTAGGGGGAGGTCCTACGAGCAGTACTTC. This encodes CASSLFRGRSYEQYF.

V and J are TRBV15 and TRBJ2-1; D may be TRBD2 (5 bases). The germline gives CDR1 LNHNV, CDR2 YYDKDF (reference sequence). V lost 1 base and J lost 0, with 10 bases in between. The length of the CDR3 is 16 residues. The DNA for the CDR3 is TGTGCCACCAGCAGAGGACGGGAAAGCTCCTACAATGAGCAGTTCTTC. Translating gives CATSRGRESSYNEQFF.

CDR3 sequence: CASSLAGTRSYNEQFF. Here the CDR3 DNA reads TGTGCCAGCAGCTTAGCCGGGACTAGATCCTACAATGAGCAGTTCTTC. The chain combines TRBV7-3 with TRBJ2-1; 8 bases map to TRBD2. This CDR3 comprises 16 residues. Looked up from germline, CDR1 is SGHTA and CDR2 is FQGTGA. V trimming: 2 bases; J trimming: 1 base; junction bases outside the gene matches: 4.

The V and J genes are TRBV6-4 and TRBJ2-3; D is tentatively TRBD1 or TRBD2 (6 bases each). V was cut by 6 bases and J by 3 bases, with 28 bases left in between. This CDR3 has 19 residues. Germline V gene sequence: CDR1 MRHNA, CDR2 SNTAGT. Here the CDR3 DNA reads TGTGCCAGCAGCCCCAATAGGGGGGCTTGGGGGATATCGACAGATACGCAGTATTTT. Translated: CASSPNRGAWGISTDTQYF.

V is TRBV7-2 and J is TRBJ2-1; D is undetermined. The CDR3 is made up of 14 amino acids. Germline CDR1 is SGHTA and CDR2 is FQGNSA. V was shortened by 7 bases and J by 2 bases, with 12 bases between the two germline ends. The CDR3 protein is CASTLLVTYNEQFF. The CDR3 bases are TGTGCCAGCACCCTACTGGTGACCTACAATGAGCAGTTCTTC.

The chain joins TRBV19 to TRBJ2-6; D is uncertain. From germline, CDR1 is LNHDA and CDR2 SQIVND (reference sequence). V lost 5 bases and J 0 bases, leaving 8 bases between the germline ends. The CDR3 runs to 15 residues. The CDR3 sequence: CASSRRDSGANVLTF. As DNA, the CDR3 is TGTGCCAGTAGTCGTAGAGACTCTGGGGCCAACGTCCTGACTTTC.

The chain employs TRBV27 and TRBJ2-7; D possibly uses TRBD1 or TRBD2 (5 bases each). Germline V lookup: CDR1 MNHEY, CDR2 SMNVEV (reference sequence). V dropped 0 bases and J dropped 6 bases, with 15 bases sitting between them. This CDR3 has 15 residues. This CDR3 is CASSLSVVGGPEQYF. As DNA, the CDR3 is TGTGCCAGCAGTTTATCTGTAGTTGGGGGACCCGAGCAGTACTTC.

V usage is TRBV5-5 and J usage is TRBJ1-2; D is undetermined. The V gene's germline CDR1 is SGHKS and CDR2 YYEKEE (reference sequence). There are 13 residues in the CDR3. The germline V and J ends were trimmed by 1 base and 8 bases, with 12 bases remaining between them. In DNA, the CDR3 is TGTGCCAGCAGCTTGTTGGGGTTAGAGGGCTACACCTTC. It yields the protein CASSLLGLEGYTF.